This entry lists 3 T cell receptor beta chains sequenced from one sample in a study of blood T cell repertoires in COVID-19. The repertoire was sequenced with immunoSEQ multiplex PCR; TCRdb's copy has only in-frame clones and lacks some. The data hold nearly 110,000 clones, with around nine tenths observed a single time. Sequenced input: peripheral blood. These receptors all come from a woman younger than 45 with acute or convalescent COVID-19.

The chain carries TRBV27 and TRBJ1-2, with unresolved D. V shed 3 bases and J shed 2 bases, with 13 bases lying between them. Germline CDR1 is MNHEY and CDR2 is SMNVEV (reference sequence). CDR3 length: 15 amino acids. The CDR3 loop is CASSLQPGGNYGYTF. As DNA, the CDR3 is TGTGCCAGCAGTTTGCAGCCGGGAGGCAACTATGGCTACACCTTC.

This clone was detected once. This chain joins TRBV7-2 and TRBJ2-5, with D possibly matching TRBD2 (7 bases). The CDR3 has 16 residues. CDR1 is SGHTA, CDR2 FQGNSA, per germline. V gave up 3 bases and J gave up 5 bases, with 19 bases separating them. The CDR3 is CASSLSTGGSGETQYF. CDR3 sequence (DNA): TGTGCCAGCAGCTTGTCTACGGGGGGCTCGGGGGAGACCCAGTACTTC. Based on the CDR3 plus reference TRBV7-2 and TRBJ2-5, the full variable domain is GAGVSQSPSNKVTEKGKDVELRCDPISGHTALYWYRQSLGQGLEFLIYFQGNSAPDKSGLPSDRFSAERTGGSVSTLTIQRTQQEDSAVYLCASSLSTGGSGETQYFGPGTRLLVL.

This clone has only a few counts. The CDR3 bases are TGTGCCAGCAGCTTAAGTAGGAGTAATGAAAAACTGTTTTTT. Translating it yields CASSLSRSNEKLFF. V gene TRBV11-2 combines with J gene TRBJ1-4; no reliable D call. V lost 2 bases, J lost 4 bases, and 8 bases lay in between. The length of the CDR3 is 14 residues. Germline V gives CDR1 SGHAT, CDR2 FQNNGV. The entire variable domain, with the rest obtained from reference TRBV11-2 and TRBJ1-4, is as follows: EAGVAQSPRYKIIEKRQSVAFWCNPISGHATLYWYQQILGQGPKLLIQFQNNGVVDDSQLPKDRFSAERLKGVDSTLKIQPAKLEDSAVYLCASSLSRSNEKLFFGSGTQLSVL.